A single sample is the source of the 24 T cell receptor beta chains below, sequenced in a study of cytomegalovirus exposure and HLA in healthy donors. It was with 60 Vbeta and 13 Jbeta primers that the PCR ran. Sequencing was performed with immunoSEQ multiplex PCR; in TCRdb, only in-frame clones are kept and a portion is missing. The sample lists tens of thousands of clones, roughly 70% seen once, with around 15% in the top ten. Sequencing used PBMCs. These receptor sequences come from a woman aged 50 to 65 in good health and CMV-seropositive.

The chain employs TRBV21-1 and TRBJ1-5. TRBV21-1 is designated a pseudogene. CDR3 length: 15 amino acids. The CDR3 sequence: CASSPRSGGNQPQHF. For the CDR3, the DNA is TGTGCCAGCAGCCCAAGATCCGGGGGCAATCAGCCCCAGCATTTT.

There are a few counts of this clone. The rearrangement links TRBV10-1 to TRBJ2-1; TRBD2 aligns across 13 bases. Germline CDR1 is WNHNN and CDR2 is SYGVQD (reference sequence). This CDR3 is built from 17 residues. Germline trimming cut 5 bases from V and 8 bases from J; bases unmatched to any gene: 12. The CDR3 sequence is CASSLASGLAGRDEQFF. The CDR3 DNA reads as TGCGCCAGCAGTTTGGCTTCGGGACTAGCGGGAAGGGATGAGCAGTTCTTC.

V gene TRBV5-4 combines with J gene TRBJ1-2; 7 bases agree with TRBD1. The CDR3 length is 13 residues. In germline, CDR1 is SGHNT, CDR2 YYREEE (reference sequence). V dropped 0 bases and J dropped 8; count of bases not matched to a gene: 4. The CDR3 loop is CASSLDRGGGYTF. CDR3 in DNA: TGTGCCAGCAGCTTGGACAGGGGAGGCGGCTACACCTTC.

The rearrangement uses TRBV7-9 and TRBJ2-7; D remains unclear. Trimming removed 7 bases from V and 3 bases from J, with 7 bases in between. The CDR3 consists of 11 residues. Germline V gene lookup returns CDR1 SEHNR and CDR2 FQNEAQ (reference sequence). The CDR3 sequence: CASTPLYEQYF. The CDR3 DNA reads as TGTGCCAGCACCCCCCTCTACGAGCAGTACTTC.

Only one count was recorded for this clone. V usage is TRBV5-5 and J usage is TRBJ2-7, with D possibly TRBD1 on 6 matching bases. The ends were cut back, 1 base at V and 6 bases at J, with 23 bases in the middle. This CDR3 contains 17 residues. Germline CDR1 and CDR2: SGHKS and YYEKEE (reference sequence). CDR3 DNA sequence: TGTGCCAGCAGCTTGTCATCCACACAGGGTATTTTACTCGAGCAGTACTTC. Protein: CASSLSSTQGILLEQYF.

The V call is TRBV6-5, the J call TRBJ1-2; 7 positions agree with TRBD1. The germline V gene encodes CDR1 MNHEY and CDR2 SVGAGI. After removal of 2 bases from V and 3 bases from J, the junction contained 6 bases not matched to a gene. The CDR3 is 15 amino acids. This CDR3 is CASSYGNQGDYGYTF. The CDR3 bases are TGTGCCAGCAGTTACGGAAACCAGGGGGACTATGGCTACACCTTC.

V is TRBV11-3 and J is TRBJ1-1, with 8 bases fitting TRBD1. The CDR3 spans 15 residues. The V and J ends lost 0 bases and 2 bases, in that order; junction bases with no gene match: 2. From germline, CDR1 is SGHNT and CDR2 YENEEA. CDR3 sequence: CASSLDGQGNTEAFF. For the CDR3, the DNA is TGTGCCAGCAGCTTAGATGGACAGGGTAACACTGAAGCTTTCTTT.

The rearrangement joins TRBV18 to TRBJ2-7, with TRBD1 matching over 7 bases. The CDR3 totals 14 residues. Trimming took 3 bases from V and 2 from J; bases not matched to a gene: 4. Germline V gene sequence: CDR1 KGHSH, CDR2 LQKENI. Here the CDR3 DNA reads TGTGCCAGCTCACCGACGACAGGGACCTACGAGCAGTACTTC. Protein product: CASSPTTGTYEQYF.

The chain joins TRBV15 to TRBJ2-5; 9 nucleotides align to TRBD1. The J call could be wrong; TRBJ2-7 is a better fit for the DNA end. This CDR3 is 19 amino acids long. Germline CDR1 reads LNHNV; CDR2 reads YYDKDF (reference sequence). This CDR3 is CATSSRPTAGTGWGYEQYF. CDR3 DNA sequence: TGTGCCACCAGCAGCCGTCCCACGGCCGGGACAGGGTGGGGCTACGAGCAGTACTTC.

This clone has just a few counts. The chain employs TRBV19 and TRBJ1-5, with TRBD1 matching over 10 bases. V lost 5 bases, J lost 8 bases, and 12 bases stayed unmatched. Germline CDR1 LNHDA, CDR2 SQIVND (reference sequence). This CDR3 contains 16 residues. CDR3 DNA: TGTGCCAGTAGTGCGCTTACCGGGACAGGGGTTAAGCCCCAGCATTTT. This gives the protein CASSALTGTGVKPQHF. Filled out from reference TRBV19 and TRBJ1-5, the complete variable domain reads DGGITQSPKYLFRKEGQNVTLSCEQNLNHDAMYWYRQDPGQGLRLIYYSQIVNDFQKGDIAEGYSVSREKKESFPLTVTSAQKNPTAFYLCASSALTGTGVKPQHFGDGTRLSIL.

This clone came up a few times. The rearrangement uses TRBV5-1 and TRBJ2-1, with 10 bases identical to TRBD2. Unmatched junction bases numbered 7, after V lost 4 bases and J lost 9 bases. The germline V gene encodes CDR1 SGHRS and CDR2 YFSETQ. The CDR3 runs to 14 residues. In nucleotides, the CDR3 is TGCGCCAGCAGCCCCGTAGCGGGAGGAGGTGAGCAGTTCTTC. It encodes CASSPVAGGGEQFF.

The table lists this clone with a few counts. The CDR3 DNA sequence: TGTGCCAGCAGCGTAGACGGGGTCCCTTACAATGAGCAGTTCTTC. The encoded protein is CASSVDGVPYNEQFF. The chain recombines TRBV9 with TRBJ2-1; D may be TRBD2 (5 bases). This CDR3 has 15 residues. Germline CDR1 and CDR2: SGDLS and YYNGEE. V was cut by 0 bases and J by 4 bases, with 11 bases left in between.

The genes are TRBV30 and TRBJ2-7; unclear D gene. This CDR3 has 12 residues. Germline V gives CDR1 GTSNPN, CDR2 SVGIG (reference sequence). The V gene lost 0 bases and the J gene lost 1 base, with 4 bases spanning the gap. The CDR3 DNA follows: TGTGCCTGGAGTGTTTCATCCTACGAGCAGTACTTC. The encoded protein is CAWSVSSYEQYF.

This sequence joins TRBV9 and TRBJ2-2; 8 positions match TRBD2. This CDR3 has 17 residues. The V segment lost 0 bases and the J segment 7 bases; nucleotides outside the gene matches: 11. CDR1 and CDR2 from the germline V gene are SGDLS and YYNGEE. The CDR3 coding sequence is TGTGCCAGCAGCGTAGGTCTACGGGAGGGCCGAGGCGGGGAGCTGTTTTTT. This encodes CASSVGLREGRGGELFF.

CDR3 DNA: TGTGCCAGCAGGGCGAACACTGAAGCTTTCTTT. Amino acid sequence: CASRANTEAFF. The chain uses TRBV6-5 and TRBJ1-1, with D unclear. The CDR3 is made up of 11 amino acids. V dropped 6 bases and J dropped 1 base, with 3 bases sitting between them. Germline assignment: CDR1 MNHEY and CDR2 SVGAGI.

The chain links TRBV11-2 to TRBJ2-1; no reliable D call. Germline V gene sequence: CDR1 SGHAT, CDR2 FQNNGV. The V and J ends lost 0 bases and 4 bases respectively, with 4 bases between them. The CDR3 loop spans 13 amino acids. The CDR3: CASSLDSYNEQFF. The CDR3 bases are TGTGCCAGCAGCTTAGACAGTTACAATGAGCAGTTCTTC.

V usage is TRBV7-9 and J usage is TRBJ2-7; TRBD2 aligns across 12 bases. The CDR3 runs to 14 residues. J was trimmed by 4 bases and V by 5 bases; bases with no gene match: 3. Germline CDR1 reads SEHNR; CDR2 reads FQNEAQ (reference sequence). The CDR3 DNA is TGTGCCAGCAGCCCGACTAGCGGGAGTTACGAGCAGTACTTC. Protein product: CASSPTSGSYEQYF. The complete variable domain, with remaining parts taken from reference TRBV7-9 and TRBJ2-7, reads DTGVSQNPRHKITKRGQNVTFRCDPISEHNRLYWYRQTLGQGPEFLTYFQNEAQLEKSRLLSDRFSAERPKGSFSTLEIQRTEQGDSAMYLCASSPTSGSYEQYFGPGTRLTVT.

This clone was counted a few times. CDR3 nucleotides: TGTGCCAGCACCGACAGGGGTGGAAACACCATATATTTT. Translating it yields CASTDRGGNTIYF. J is TRBJ1-3 and V is TRBV6-5; 8 bases are shared with TRBD1. This CDR3 spans 13 amino acids. Germline loops: CDR1 MNHEY, CDR2 SVGAGI. Trimming removed 7 bases from V and 3 bases from J; junction bases left unmatched: 2.

The rearrangement joins TRBV5-6 to TRBJ2-5; 11 nucleotides agree with TRBD2. The DNA end favors TRBJ2-7, so the J call may be wrong. Germline V gene sequence: CDR1 SGHDT, CDR2 YYEEEE. The CDR3 contains 16 residues. CDR3 residues: CASSILAGELAYEQYF. CDR3 DNA: TGTGCCAGCAGCATACTAGCGGGAGAGCTGGCCTACGAGCAGTACTTC.

This clone was seen just once. The J gene is TRBJ2-1, the V gene TRBV7-2; a weak D match, TRBD2 (6 bases). V was cut by 7 bases and J by 5 bases, with 18 bases left in between. Germline V CDR1 and CDR2: SGHTA, FQGNSA. This CDR3 is 15 amino acids long. CDR3 loop: CASKGTPGVNNEQFF. CDR3 coding DNA: TGTGCCAGCAAGGGGACTCCGGGGGTTAACAATGAGCAGTTCTTC.

In this sample, this clone turned up a few times. The chain joins TRBV4-1 to TRBJ1-1; no firm D call. Germline-derived CDR1 and CDR2 are MGHRA and YSYEKL. The CDR3 consists of 14 residues. Deletions cut 0 bases from V and 7 bases from J, with 12 bases between. The CDR3 nucleotides read TGCGCCAGCAGCCAAGAAACGGGGATGGGTGAAGCTTTCTTT. Its protein is CASSQETGMGEAFF.

The CDR3, as DNA: TGTGCCAGCAGCGCCCTACCAGTTGTGGGGGGATTCAATGAGCAGTTCTTC. Translating gives CASSALPVVGGFNEQFF. V gene TRBV9 combines with J gene TRBJ2-1; weak D call: TRBD2 (6 bases). The CDR3 extends over 17 amino acids. The V end was cut by 3 bases, the J end by 6 bases, with 22 bases between. Germline V gives CDR1 SGDLS, CDR2 YYNGEE.

This chain links TRBV10-2 with TRBJ1-1, with D tentatively TRBD1 (6 bases). Trimming cost V 6 bases and J 5 bases, with 16 bases left between them. In germline, CDR1 is WSHSY, CDR2 SAAADI. CDR3 length equals 14 residues. As DNA, the CDR3 is TGCGCCAGCAGCGGGACTACAGGGCGGACTGAAGCTTTCTTT. Its protein is CASSGTTGRTEAFF.

The V and J genes are TRBV9 and TRBJ2-1; TRBD1 aligns across 8 bases. Germline loops: CDR1 SGDLS, CDR2 YYNGEE. The V segment lost 6 bases and the J segment 1 base; nucleotides outside the gene matches: 9. This CDR3 is built from 16 residues. CDR3 bases: TGTGCCAGCACCTCAGGGGGCGGACTTTCCTACAATGAGCAGTTCTTC. This translates into CASTSGGGLSYNEQFF. Looking up the rest from reference TRBV9 and TRBJ2-1 gives the full variable domain: DSGVTQTPKHLITATGQRVTLRCSPRSGDLSVYWYQQSLDQGLQFLIQYYNGEERAKGNILERFSAQQFPDLHSELNLSSLELGDSALYFCASTSGGGLSYNEQFFGPGTRLTVL.